Each of the 27 T cell receptor beta chains below was sequenced from the same sample in a study of T cell repertoires in aging, cancer and after chemotherapy. TCR beta rearrangements were amplified from peripheral blood genomic DNA. Multiplex touch-down PCR with TRB-A/B primers amplified rearranged V-D-J TRB sequences. TCRdb re-analysed the multiplex PCR reads in MiXCR, keeping a single row per CDR3 protein. The sample has roughly 3,100 distinct CDR3 sequences, roughly 22% seen once. The sequenced sample was blood. These receptors were obtained from a human donor with a solid tumor.

This clonotype was recorded a few times. The rearrangement joins TRBV7-9 to TRBJ1-3; the D gene is possibly TRBD1 (5 bases). Germline values: CDR1 SEHNR, CDR2 FQNEAQ (reference sequence). CDR3 length: 17 amino acids. V gave up 0 bases and J gave up 0 bases, with 12 bases separating them. CDR3 DNA sequence: TGTGCCAGCAGCTTAGCGATGGCAGGGAGCTCTGGAAACACCATATATTTT. Amino acids: CASSLAMAGSSGNTIYF.

The chain combines TRBV5-1 with TRBJ2-2, with 7 bases identical to TRBD1. V was clipped by 4 bases and J by 0 bases; unmatched bases: 6. Germline V CDR1 and CDR2: SGHRS, YFSETQ. This CDR3 is built from 16 residues. CDR3 region: CASSHTGAANTGELFF. CDR3 DNA: TGCGCCAGCAGCCACACAGGGGCCGCGAACACCGGGGAGCTGTTTTTT.

This clonotype was counted only a few times. The chain links TRBV6-1 to TRBJ2-7; D call uncertain. V was pared by 6 bases and J by 2 bases, with 14 bases between. CDR3 size: 14 residues. Germline loops: CDR1 MNHNS, CDR2 SASEGT. The CDR3 here is CASSRLEPPYEQYF. The CDR3 bases are TGTGCCAGCAGCCGTCTGGAACCGCCCTACGAGCAGTACTTC.

Judged by abundance, this clonotype is medium-sized (0.01 to 0.1%). V usage is TRBV27 and J usage is TRBJ1-1, with 7 bases identical to TRBD1. V dropped 6 bases and J dropped 0; count of bases not matched to a gene: 4. The CDR3 totals 14 residues. Germline loops: CDR1 MNHEY, CDR2 SMNVEV (reference sequence). CDR3 in amino acids: CASSFGTVNTEAFF. DNA for the CDR3: TGTGCCAGCAGCTTCGGGACAGTGAACACTGAAGCTTTCTTT.

This clonotype was observed a handful of times. The rearrangement links TRBV5-5 to TRBJ2-2; no definite D call. The CDR3 length is 13 residues. Germline loops: CDR1 SGHKS, CDR2 YYEKEE (reference sequence). Trimming took off 4 bases at V and 3 bases at J, with 7 bases between the two ends. The CDR3 bases are TGTGCCAGCAGCCTGGGTCACACCGGGGAGCTGTTTTTT. Translated: CASSLGHTGELFF. Full variable domain (outside the CDR3, taken from reference TRBV5-5 and TRBJ2-2): DAGVTQSPTHLIKTRGQQVTLRCSPISGHKSVSWYQQVLGQGPQFIFQYYEKEERGRGNFPDRFSARQFPNYSSELNVNALLLGDSALYLCASSLGHTGELFFGEGSRLTVL.

The chain carries TRBV4-1 and TRBJ1-2, with 8 bases that match TRBD1. This CDR3 is 14 amino acids long. CDR1 is MGHRA, CDR2 YSYEKL, per germline. V was pared by 3 bases and J by 2 bases, with 2 bases of the junction left unmatched. Here the CDR3 DNA reads TGCGCCAGCAGCCACTGGACAGGGAACTATGGCTACACCTTC. This codes for CASSHWTGNYGYTF.

By its share, this clonotype is medium-sized (0.01 to 0.1%). This chain connects TRBV19 to TRBJ2-7; D gene ambiguous. Trimming pared 2 bases from V and 1 base from J, leaving 12 bases between. The CDR3 totals 15 residues. The V gene's germline CDR1 is LNHDA and CDR2 SQIVND (reference sequence). DNA of the CDR3: TGTGCCAGTAGTATAACGGGCAGCTCTTCCTACGAGCAGTACTTC. This encodes CASSITGSSSYEQYF.

The gene calls are TRBV21-1 and TRBJ1-1; the table assigns TRBD1, which was not confirmed against the DNA. TRBV21-1 is recorded as a pseudogene. The CDR3 spans 15 residues. The CDR3 region has the DNA TGTGCCAGCAGCAAGATCCGGGACAGGGACACTGAAGCTTTCTTT. It is translated as CASSKIRDRDTEAFF.

The chain links TRBV21-1 to TRBJ1-3. TRBV21-1 counts as a pseudogene. The CDR3 runs to 16 residues. The CDR3 DNA reads TGTGCCAGCAGCAAAGCGGGGAACAGGTCTGGAAACACCATATATTTT. Translation: CASSKAGNRSGNTIYF.

The chain recombines TRBV7-9 with TRBJ1-5, with unresolved D. V dropped 1 base and J dropped 0 bases, with 7 bases sitting between them. Germline CDR1 SEHNR, CDR2 FQNEAQ (reference sequence). The CDR3 length is 15 residues. Written as DNA, the CDR3 is TGTGCCAGCAGCTTAGGAGGATATAGCAATCAGCCCCAGCATTTT. Amino acids: CASSLGGYSNQPQHF. Full variable domain (rest looked up from reference TRBV7-9 and TRBJ1-5): DTGVSQNPRHKITKRGQNVTFRCDPISEHNRLYWYRQTLGQGPEFLTYFQNEAQLEKSRLLSDRFSAERPKGSFSTLEIQRTEQGDSAMYLCASSLGGYSNQPQHFGDGTRLSIL.

V is TRBV7-3 and J is TRBJ2-3, with D possibly being TRBD1 or TRBD2 (5 bases each). CDR3 length equals 13 residues. Germline CDR1 and CDR2: SGHTA and FQGTGA. The germline V and J ends were trimmed by 1 base and 8 bases, with 10 bases remaining between them. CDR3 in amino acids: CASSLKIGTTQYF. CDR3 coding DNA: TGTGCCAGCAGCTTAAAAATTGGGACTACGCAGTATTTT.

As for this clonotype: At one end, the junction sequence differs from germline, possibly due to a read error. V and J are TRBV20-1 and TRBJ1-1, with D uncertain. Germline values: CDR1 DFQATT, CDR2 SNEGSKA (reference sequence). The CDR3 runs to 11 residues. In nucleotides, the CDR3 is TGCAGTTGGGAAGCTGTCACTAAAGCTTTCTTT. This translates into CSWEAVTKAFF.

There are a few counts of this clonotype. The gene calls are TRBV6-4 and TRBJ2-2; the D is unclear. The germline V and J ends were trimmed by 4 bases and 3 bases, with 6 bases remaining between them. The CDR3 contains 13 residues. Germline CDR1 and CDR2: MRHNA and SNTAGT. DNA of the CDR3: TGTGCCAGCAGTGTCAGCGACACCGGGGAGCTGTTTTTT. Translation gives CASSVSDTGELFF.

This chain uses TRBV7-8 with TRBJ2-1; D is unresolved. Trimming shortened V by 1 base and J by 9 bases, and 10 bases separated the two germline ends. Germline V gene data show CDR1 as SGHVS and CDR2 as FQNEAQ. The length of the CDR3 is 13 residues. CDR3 loop: CASSLGIIGEQFF. CDR3 sequence (DNA): TGTGCCAGCAGCTTAGGGATTATTGGTGAGCAGTTCTTC.

This clonotype counts as medium-sized. The gene calls are TRBV5-1 and TRBJ1-4; TRBD1 aligns across 10 bases. The germline V gene encodes CDR1 SGHRS and CDR2 YFSETQ. V dropped 5 bases and J dropped 10; count of bases not matched to a gene: 2. CDR3 length equals 12 residues. This chain's CDR3 is CASSGTGAKLFF. The CDR3 DNA sequence: TGCGCCAGCAGTGGGACAGGGGCAAAACTGTTTTTT.

This clonotype occurred a few times. V gene TRBV12-3 or TRBV12-4 combines with J gene TRBJ2-1; 9 bases are a match to TRBD1. This CDR3 comprises 15 residues. Trimming at V came to 6 bases and at J to 9 bases, leaving 12 bases not matched to a gene. CDR3 region: CASRPGTGRGGEQFF. The CDR3, as DNA: TGTGCCAGCAGACCCGGGACAGGGAGGGGGGGTGAGCAGTTCTTC.

This clonotype is classed as medium-sized (0.01 to 0.1%). The chain couples TRBV6-4 to TRBJ2-1, with 9 bases that match TRBD1. CDR1 and CDR2 (germline): MRHNA, SNTAGT. CDR3 length: 15 residues. After removal of 2 bases from V and 6 bases from J, the junction contained 5 bases not matched to a gene. CDR3 amino acids: CASSDGTGHSNEQFF. The DNA of the CDR3 is TGTGCCAGCAGTGACGGGACAGGGCATTCCAATGAGCAGTTCTTC.

A word on this clonotype: A much larger clone is a single base away; this may be a read error. The gene calls are TRBV7-2 and TRBJ1-6; D not resolved. The CDR3 extends over 19 amino acids. Trimming took 5 bases from V and 10 from J, leaving 30 bases between them. Germline V gene data show CDR1 as SGHTA and CDR2 as FQGNSA. The CDR3 loop reads CASSPRNIWSHADRSPLHF. As DNA, the CDR3 is TGTGCCAGCAGCCCTCGCAATATATGGAGCCACGCTGACCGGTCACCCCTCCACTTT.

The table lists this clonotype with a few counts. The chain carries TRBV5-1 and TRBJ1-2; TRBD1 matches at 10 bases. This CDR3 is 14 amino acids long. The junction had 1 base not matched to a gene; V was cut back by 2 bases and J by 3 bases. Germline V gene data show CDR1 as SGHRS and CDR2 as YFSETQ. The DNA of the CDR3 is TGCGCCAGCAGCTTAGGACAGGGGGACTATGGCTACACCTTC. Its translation is CASSLGQGDYGYTF.

This clonotype is deemed medium-sized. This CDR3 reads CASRTTLWEQFF. The CDR3 coding sequence is TGTGCCAGTAGGACCACCCTTTGGGAGCAGTTCTTC. The V and J genes are TRBV6-1 and TRBJ2-1; D is ambiguous. The V and J ends lost 9 bases and 10 bases respectively, with 16 bases between them. This CDR3 is built from 12 residues. Germline V lookup: CDR1 MNHNS, CDR2 SASEGT.

This clonotype was counted between two and nine times. The chain couples TRBV7-6 to TRBJ2-1; D ambiguous. Germline CDR1 is SGHVS and CDR2 is FNYEAQ. CDR3 length: 17 amino acids. V dropped 4 bases and J dropped 0 bases, with 16 bases sitting between them. The CDR3 DNA follows: TGTGCCAGCAGCTCCGTCTCTCCCCGGAGCTCCTACAATGAGCAGTTCTTC. This translates into CASSSVSPRSSYNEQFF.

The rearrangement joins TRBV7-9 to TRBJ2-5; TRBD2 aligns across 13 bases. The CDR3 extends over 16 amino acids. With V trimmed by 5 bases and J by 3 bases, 6 bases remained unmatched. Germline V gene lookup returns CDR1 SEHNR and CDR2 FQNEAQ (reference sequence). CDR3 DNA sequence: TGTGCCAGCAGCAGGACTAGCGGGAGTTTAAAAGAGACCCAGTACTTC. This translates into CASSRTSGSLKETQYF. Looking up the rest from reference TRBV7-9 and TRBJ2-5 gives the full variable domain: DTGVSQNPRHKITKRGQNVTFRCDPISEHNRLYWYRQTLGQGPEFLTYFQNEAQLEKSRLLSDRFSAERPKGSFSTLEIQRTEQGDSAMYLCASSRTSGSLKETQYFGPGTRLLVL.

Only a few counts were recorded for this clonotype. This sequence joins TRBV28 and TRBJ2-7, with 8 nucleotides matching TRBD1. With 7 bases clipped from V and 3 bases from J, the junction kept 8 bases outside the gene matches. CDR3 length: 14 residues. Germline V gives CDR1 MDHEN, CDR2 SYDVKM. The CDR3 loop reads CASTNGDRLYEQYF. In DNA, the CDR3 is TGTGCCAGCACCAATGGGGACAGGCTCTACGAGCAGTACTTC. The full variable domain, rest sourced from reference TRBV28 and TRBJ2-7, is DVKVTQSSRYLVKRTGEKVFLECVQDMDHENMFWYRQDPGLGLRLIYFSYDVKMKEKGDIPEGYSVSREKKERFSLILESASTNQTSMYLCASTNGDRLYEQYFGPGTRLTVT.

The table lists this clonotype with a few counts. V gene TRBV19 combines with J gene TRBJ1-4; 9 bases are shared with TRBD1. Per germline, CDR1 LNHDA and CDR2 SQIVND (reference sequence). V lost 7 bases, J lost 7 bases, and 7 bases stayed unmatched. The CDR3 contains 14 residues. CDR3 DNA: TGTGCCAGTACCCGACAGGGGGAGGGTGAAAAACTGTTTTTT. This encodes CASTRQGEGEKLFF. Full variable domain (outside the CDR3, taken from reference TRBV19 and TRBJ1-4): DGGITQSPKYLFRKEGQNVTLSCEQNLNHDAMYWYRQDPGQGLRLIYYSQIVNDFQKGDIAEGYSVSREKKESFPLTVTSAQKNPTAFYLCASTRQGEGEKLFFGSGTQLSVL.

By sample fraction, this clonotype is medium-sized (0.01 to 0.1%). The CDR3: CASKAGWWTNNSPLHF. For the CDR3, the DNA is TGTGCCAGTAAGGCCGGGTGGTGGACGAATAATTCACCCCTCCACTTT. This chain connects TRBV19 to TRBJ1-6; D remains ambiguous. The V gene's germline CDR1 is LNHDA and CDR2 SQIVND (reference sequence). Trimming removed 7 bases at V and 5 bases at J, with 18 bases between. The CDR3 spans 16 residues.

This chain links TRBV6-5 with TRBJ2-5; D gene uncertain. The CDR3 has 10 amino acids. V shed 2 bases and J shed 9 bases, with 4 bases lying between them. The germline gives CDR1 MNHEY, CDR2 SVGAGI. CDR3 loop: CASSYSPQYF. CDR3 nucleotide sequence: TGTGCCAGCAGTTACAGTCCCCAGTACTTC.

This clonotype rates as medium-sized. J is TRBJ2-3 and V is TRBV13; 7 nucleotides line up with TRBD1. V dropped 5 bases and J dropped 6; count of bases not matched to a gene: 8. Germline CDR1 PRHDT, CDR2 FYEKMQ (reference sequence). The CDR3 extends over 14 amino acids. CDR3 amino acids: CASSASQGWDTQYF. CDR3 bases: TGTGCCAGCAGCGCCTCACAGGGGTGGGATACGCAGTATTTT. Based on the CDR3 plus reference TRBV13 and TRBJ2-3, the full variable domain is AAGVIQSPRHLIKEKRETATLKCYPIPRHDTVYWYQQGPGQDPQFLISFYEKMQSDKGSIPDRFSAQQFSDYHSELNMSSLELGDSALYFCASSASQGWDTQYFGPGTRLTVL.